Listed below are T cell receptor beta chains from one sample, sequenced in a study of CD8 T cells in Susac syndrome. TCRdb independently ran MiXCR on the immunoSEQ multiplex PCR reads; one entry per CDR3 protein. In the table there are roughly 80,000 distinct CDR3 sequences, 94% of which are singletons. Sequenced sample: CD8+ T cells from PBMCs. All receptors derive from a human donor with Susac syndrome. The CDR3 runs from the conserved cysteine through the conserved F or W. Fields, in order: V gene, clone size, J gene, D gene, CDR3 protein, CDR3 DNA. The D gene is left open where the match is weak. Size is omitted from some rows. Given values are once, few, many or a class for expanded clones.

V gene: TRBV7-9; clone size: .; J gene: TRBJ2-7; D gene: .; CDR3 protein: CASSSRRGPSSSYEQYF; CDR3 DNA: TGTGCCAGCAGCAGTAGGCGGGGCCCCTCGAGCTCCTACGAGCAGTACTTC
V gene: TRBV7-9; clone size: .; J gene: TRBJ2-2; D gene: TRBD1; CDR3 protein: CASSFDRGSAGELFF; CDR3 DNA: TGTGCCAGCAGTTTCGACAGGGGTTCGGCCGGGGAGCTGTTTTTT
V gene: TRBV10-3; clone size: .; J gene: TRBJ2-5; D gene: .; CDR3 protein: CAISETGLETQYF; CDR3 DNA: TGTGCCATCAGTGAAACTGGCCTAGAGACCCAGTACTTC
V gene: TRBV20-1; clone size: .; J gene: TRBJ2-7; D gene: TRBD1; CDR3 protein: CSAFGTEVNEQYF; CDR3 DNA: TGCAGTGCTTTCGGGACAGAGGTCAACGAGCAGTACTTC
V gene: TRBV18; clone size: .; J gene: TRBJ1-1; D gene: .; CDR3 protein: CASSQGSEAFF; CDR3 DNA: TGTGCCAGCTCACAGGGGTCTGAAGCTTTCTTT
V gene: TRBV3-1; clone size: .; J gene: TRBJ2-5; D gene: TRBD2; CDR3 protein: CASTKGTGLAGLQETQYF; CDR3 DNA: TGTGCCAGCACCAAAGGAACGGGGCTAGCGGGGCTCCAAGAGACCCAGTACTTC
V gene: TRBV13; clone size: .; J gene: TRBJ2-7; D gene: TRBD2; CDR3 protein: CASSSPAGANEQYF; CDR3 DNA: TGTGCCAGCAGCTCCCCAGCGGGGGCAAACGAGCAGTACTTC
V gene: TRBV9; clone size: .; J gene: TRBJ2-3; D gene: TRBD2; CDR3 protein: CASSDSGGGTDTQYF; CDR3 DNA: TGTGCCAGCAGTGATAGCGGGGGGGGCACAGATACGCAGTATTTT
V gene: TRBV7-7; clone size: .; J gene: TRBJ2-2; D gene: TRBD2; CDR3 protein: CASSLGLAGGSRTGELFF; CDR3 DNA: TGTGCCAGCAGCCTCGGACTAGCGGGGGGAAGCCGGACCGGGGAGCTGTTTTTT
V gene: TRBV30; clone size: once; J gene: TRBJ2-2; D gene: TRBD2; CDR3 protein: CAWTSGGAAGELFF; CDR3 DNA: TGTGCCTGGACTAGCGGGGGGGCAGCGGGGGAGCTGTTTTTT
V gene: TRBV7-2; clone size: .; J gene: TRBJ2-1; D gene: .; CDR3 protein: CASSLDRAGYGEQFF; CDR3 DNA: TGTGCCAGCAGCTTAGATCGGGCAGGGTACGGTGAGCAGTTCTTC
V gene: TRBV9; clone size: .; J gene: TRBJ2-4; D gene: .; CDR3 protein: CASSVDLGAKNIQYF; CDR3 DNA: TGTGCCAGCAGCGTAGATCTGGGGGCCAAAAACATTCAGTACTTC
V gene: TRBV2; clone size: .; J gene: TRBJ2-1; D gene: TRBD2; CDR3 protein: CASSDGRVQFF; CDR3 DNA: TGTGCCAGCAGTGACGGGAGGGTGCAGTTCTTC
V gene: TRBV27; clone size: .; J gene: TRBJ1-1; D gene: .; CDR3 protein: CASSLMRNTEAFF; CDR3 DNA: TGTGCCAGCAGCCTAATGAGGAACACTGAAGCTTTCTTT
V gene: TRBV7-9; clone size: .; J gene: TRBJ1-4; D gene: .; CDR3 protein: CASSLSISNEKLFF; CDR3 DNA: TGTGCCAGCAGCTTAAGCATTTCCAATGAAAAACTGTTTTTT
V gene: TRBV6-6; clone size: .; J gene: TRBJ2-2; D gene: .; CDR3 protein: CASRFAENTGELFF; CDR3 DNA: TGTGCCAGCAGGTTCGCGGAGAACACCGGGGAGCTGTTTTTT
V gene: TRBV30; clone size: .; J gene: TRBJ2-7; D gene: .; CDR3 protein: CACYGTTNEQYF; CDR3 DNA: TGTGCCTGTTATGGGACAACGAACGAGCAGTACTTC
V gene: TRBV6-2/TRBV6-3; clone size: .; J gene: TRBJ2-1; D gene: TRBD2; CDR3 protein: CASSYSSGGDEQFF; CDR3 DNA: TGTGCCAGCAGTTACTCGAGCGGGGGCGATGAGCAGTTCTTC
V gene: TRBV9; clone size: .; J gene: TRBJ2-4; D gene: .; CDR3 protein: CASSGALGTEAKNIQYF; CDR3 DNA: TGTGCCAGCAGCGGCGCCTTGGGGACTGAAGCCAAAAACATTCAGTACTTC
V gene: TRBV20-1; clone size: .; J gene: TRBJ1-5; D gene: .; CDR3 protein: CSARGGVPDQPQHF; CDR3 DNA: TGCAGTGCTAGAGGAGGGGTCCCTGATCAGCCCCAGCATTTT